A selection of T cell receptor beta chains follows, all from one sample in a study of CD8 T cells in Susac syndrome. TCRdb redid the calling of the immunoSEQ multiplex PCR reads with MiXCR, one entry per CDR3 protein. Among hundreds of thousands of distinct CDR3 sequences, more than 85% were seen once, and the ten largest hold 0.082%. Specimen: CD4+ T cells from PBMCs. The source of these receptors is a human donor with multiple sclerosis. Both conserved end residues are part of each CDR3. A D gene is named only where the DNA matches it firmly. Size values are once, few and many counts, or a class for expanded clones, and some rows have none.

TRBD1	13	TRBV29-1	once	TRBJ2-2	CSGDGQGTGELFF	TGCAGCGGCGACGGACAGGGGACCGGGGAGCTGTTTTTT
-	14	TRBV27	-	TRBJ1-5	CASSLGRGNQPQHF	TGTGCCAGCAGTTTGGGCAGGGGCAATCAGCCCCAGCATTTT
-	15	TRBV20-1	-	TRBJ1-6	CSARAPGQHNSPLHF	TGCAGTGCTAGAGCACCGGGACAACACAATTCACCCCTCCACTTT
TRBD1	17	TRBV4-2	-	TRBJ2-6	CASSPAKGQGATNVLTF	TGTGCCAGCAGCCCAGCCAAGGGACAGGGGGCTACCAACGTCCTGACTTTC
-	12	TRBV7-2	once	TRBJ2-1	CASSLGTGYGFF	TGTGCCAGCAGCCTCGGAACCGGTTATGGGTTCTTC
TRBD2	14	TRBV20-1	-	TRBJ2-1	CSARTSGGRNEQFF	TGCAGTGCCCGGACTAGCGGGGGCCGCAATGAGCAGTTCTTC
TRBD1	13	TRBV29-1	-	TRBJ1-2	CSGGTGGAYGYTF	TGCAGCGGTGGGACAGGGGGCGCATATGGCTACACCTTC
-	14	TRBV20-1	-	TRBJ1-6	CSARVSTYNSPLHF	TGCAGTGCTAGAGTCTCGACTTATAATTCACCCCTCCACTTT
TRBD1	16	TRBV7-2	-	TRBJ2-1	CASSSGTGGLRNEQFF	TGTGCCAGCAGCTCCGGGACAGGGGGCCTAAGGAATGAGCAGTTCTTC
-	11	TRBV6-2/TRBV6-3	-	TRBJ2-7	CASSYAYEQYF	TGTGCCAGCAGTTACGCCTACGAGCAGTACTTC
-	14	TRBV3-1	-	TRBJ2-5	CASSQVPTTRTQYF	TGTGCCAGCAGCCAAGTACCGACTACCAGGACCCAGTACTTC
-	14	TRBV12-3/TRBV12-4	once	TRBJ2-3	CASSLLTYADTQYF	TGTGCCAGCAGTTTATTGACGTACGCAGATACGCAGTATTTT
-	14	TRBV30	once	TRBJ2-5	CACRTGPGGETQYF	TGTGCCTGCCGAACGGGCCCCGGAGGAGAGACCCAGTACTTC
TRBD2	13	TRBV7-3	-	TRBJ2-5	CASSPRGAETQYF	TGTGCCAGCAGCCCGCGGGGGGCGGAGACCCAGTACTTC
-	12	TRBV20-1	-	TRBJ1-1	CSATLWDTEAFF	TGCAGTGCCACCCTCTGGGACACTGAAGCTTTCTTT
-	14	TRBV20-1	-	TRBJ1-4	CSARDGAFGQGLFF	TGCAGTGCTAGAGATGGGGCTTTTGGGCAGGGCCTGTTTTTT
-	15	TRBV11-2	-	TRBJ2-7	CASSSTPMGSYEQYF	TGTGCCAGCAGCTCCACTCCGATGGGTTCCTACGAGCAGTACTTC